This T cell receptor (beta chain) was captured by sequencing in a study of early T cells in non-severe SARS-CoV-2 infection. Study in general: Sequencing of unsorted whole blood was done on bulk RNA, leaving chains unpaired. General observations from the study: Using VDJdb, the matching emphasized anti-spike CD8 responses while missing private and CD4 specificities.

Comment on this clonotype: Its antigen remains unknown.

The CDR3 runs to 14 residues. V gave up 5 bases and J gave up 6 bases, with 19 bases separating them. Germline V gene sequence: CDR1 DFQATT, CDR2 SNEGSKA (reference sequence). Unique molecular identifiers were attached to individual cDNA molecules. TCRdb analysed the 5' RACE reads with MiXCR anew, one entry per CDR3 protein. The sample lists 65,000 to 95,000 distinct CDR3 sequences; over 9% were seen once. The sequenced sample was whole blood. The TCR comes from an adult who was a healthcare worker with PCR-confirmed SARS-CoV-2 infection or an uninfected control (not recorded which). V is TRBV20-1 and J is TRBJ2-5; possible D gene TRBD2, 5 bases. This CDR3 is CSAGPGSSRQTQYF. The CDR3 nucleotides are TGCAGTGCTGGCCCGGGGAGTTCCCGGCAGACCCAGTACTTC.